The clone carrying this T cell receptor (beta chain) has a single count. Its specificity is not known. Assay used: immunoSEQ multiplex PCR; TCRdb lists only in-frame clones, some missing. The data contain some 25,000 clones, more than 75% of them singletons. The timepoints at which blood was sampled were baseline, cycle 4 day 1, and cycle 7 day 1. The entry originates in a study of OX40 agonist ivuxolimab in advanced cancers. Broader study findings: At 0.1 to 3.0 mg/kg and by week 6, clonal expansion occurred in CD4+ and CD8+ blood T cells.

Germline CDR1 reads SGHAT; CDR2 reads FQNNGV. This CDR3 comprises 12 residues. V lost 6 bases to trimming and J lost 2 bases, with 7 bases between them. The chain has TRBV11-2 and TRBJ2-5; D not certain. The input for sequencing was CD4+ or CD8+ T cells sorted from blood, taken in a trial of the OX40 agonist ivuxolimab. The TCR sequence derives from an adult with an advanced solid tumor such as melanoma, head and neck, liver or kidney cancer. This CDR3 is CASSQEQETQYF. The DNA of the CDR3 is TGTGCCAGCAGTCAGGAACAAGAGACCCAGTACTTC.